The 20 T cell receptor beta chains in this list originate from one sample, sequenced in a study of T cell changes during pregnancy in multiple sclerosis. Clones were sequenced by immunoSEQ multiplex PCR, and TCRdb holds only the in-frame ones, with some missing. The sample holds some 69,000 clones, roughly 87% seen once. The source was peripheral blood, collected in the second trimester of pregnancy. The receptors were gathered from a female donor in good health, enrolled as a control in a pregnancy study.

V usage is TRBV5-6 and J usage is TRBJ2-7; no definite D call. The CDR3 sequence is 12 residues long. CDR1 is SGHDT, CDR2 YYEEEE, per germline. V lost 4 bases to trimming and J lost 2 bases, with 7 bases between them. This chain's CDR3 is CASSRGTYEQYF. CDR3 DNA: TGTGCCAGCAGCCGAGGAACCTACGAGCAGTACTTC. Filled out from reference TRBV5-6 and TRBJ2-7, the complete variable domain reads DAGVTQSPTHLIKTRGQQVTLRCSPKSGHDTVSWYQQALGQGPQFIFQYYEEEERQRGNFPDRFSGHQFPNYSSELNVNALLLGDSALYLCASSRGTYEQYFGPGTRLTVT.

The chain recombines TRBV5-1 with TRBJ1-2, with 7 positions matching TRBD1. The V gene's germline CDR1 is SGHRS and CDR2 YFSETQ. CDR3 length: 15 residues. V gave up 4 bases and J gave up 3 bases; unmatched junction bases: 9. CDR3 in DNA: TGCGCCAGCAGCCCAGGGGACAGTGACTACTATGGCTACACCTTC. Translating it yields CASSPGDSDYYGYTF.

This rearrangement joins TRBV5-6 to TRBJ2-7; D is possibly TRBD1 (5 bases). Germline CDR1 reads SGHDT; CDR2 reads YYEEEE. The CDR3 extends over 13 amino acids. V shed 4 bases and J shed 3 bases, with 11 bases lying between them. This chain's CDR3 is CASSPQGDYEQYF. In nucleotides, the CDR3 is TGTGCCAGCAGCCCCCAGGGCGACTACGAGCAGTACTTC.

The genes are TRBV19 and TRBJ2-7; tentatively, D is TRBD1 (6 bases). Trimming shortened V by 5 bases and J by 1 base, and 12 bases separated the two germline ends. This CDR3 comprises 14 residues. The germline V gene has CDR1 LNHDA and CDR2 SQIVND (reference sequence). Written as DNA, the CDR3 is TGTGCCAGTAGTCCACGGACAGATTCCTACGAGCAGTACTTC. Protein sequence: CASSPRTDSYEQYF. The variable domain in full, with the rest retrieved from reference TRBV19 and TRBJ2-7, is DGGITQSPKYLFRKEGQNVTLSCEQNLNHDAMYWYRQDPGQGLRLIYYSQIVNDFQKGDIAEGYSVSREKKESFPLTVTSAQKNPTAFYLCASSPRTDSYEQYFGPGTRLTVT.

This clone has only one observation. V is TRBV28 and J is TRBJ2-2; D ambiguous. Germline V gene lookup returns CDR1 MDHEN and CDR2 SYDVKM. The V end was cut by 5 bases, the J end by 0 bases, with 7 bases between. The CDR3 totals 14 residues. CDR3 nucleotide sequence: TGTGCCAGCAGTGTCGGAGCGAACACCGGGGAGCTGTTTTTT. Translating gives CASSVGANTGELFF.

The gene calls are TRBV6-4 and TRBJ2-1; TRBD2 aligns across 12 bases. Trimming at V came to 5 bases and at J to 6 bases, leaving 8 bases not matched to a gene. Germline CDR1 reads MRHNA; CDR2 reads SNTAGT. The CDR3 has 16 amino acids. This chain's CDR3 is CASSSSSGGASNEQFF. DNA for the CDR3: TGTGCCAGCAGTTCTTCTAGCGGGGGGGCCTCCAATGAGCAGTTCTTC.

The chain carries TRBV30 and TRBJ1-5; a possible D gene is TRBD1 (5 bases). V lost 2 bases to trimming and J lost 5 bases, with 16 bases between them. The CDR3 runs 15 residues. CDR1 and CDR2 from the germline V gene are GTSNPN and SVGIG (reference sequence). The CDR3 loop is CAWSQGSVVYQPQHF. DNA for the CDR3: TGTGCCTGGAGTCAGGGATCGGTAGTCTATCAGCCCCAGCATTTT.

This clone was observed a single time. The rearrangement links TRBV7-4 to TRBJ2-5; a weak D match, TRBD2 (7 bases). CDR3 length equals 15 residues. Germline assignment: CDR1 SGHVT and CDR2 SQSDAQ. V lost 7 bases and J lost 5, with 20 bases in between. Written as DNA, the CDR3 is TGTGCCAGCACCCCCCCGGGGGGCCTAGGGGAGACCCAGTACTTC. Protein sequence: CASTPPGGLGETQYF.

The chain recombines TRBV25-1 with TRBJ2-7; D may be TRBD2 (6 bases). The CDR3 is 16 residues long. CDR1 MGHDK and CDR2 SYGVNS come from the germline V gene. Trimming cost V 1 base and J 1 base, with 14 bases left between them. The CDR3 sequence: CASSESEGTRSYEQYF. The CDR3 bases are TGTGCCAGCAGTGAATCGGAGGGTACAAGGTCCTACGAGCAGTACTTC.

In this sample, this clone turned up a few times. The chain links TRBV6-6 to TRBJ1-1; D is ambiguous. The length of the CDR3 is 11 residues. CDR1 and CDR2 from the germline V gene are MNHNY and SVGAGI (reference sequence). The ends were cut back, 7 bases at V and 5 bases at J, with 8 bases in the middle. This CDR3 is CASTPSTEAFF. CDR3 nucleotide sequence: TGTGCCAGCACCCCCTCGACTGAAGCTTTCTTT.

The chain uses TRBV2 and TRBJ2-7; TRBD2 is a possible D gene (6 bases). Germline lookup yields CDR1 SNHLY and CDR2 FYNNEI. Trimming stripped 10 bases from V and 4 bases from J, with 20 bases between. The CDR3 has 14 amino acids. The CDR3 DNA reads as TGTGCCACCGGGATTGGGGGTGGAGGGTACGAGCAGTACTTC. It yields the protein CATGIGGGGYEQYF.

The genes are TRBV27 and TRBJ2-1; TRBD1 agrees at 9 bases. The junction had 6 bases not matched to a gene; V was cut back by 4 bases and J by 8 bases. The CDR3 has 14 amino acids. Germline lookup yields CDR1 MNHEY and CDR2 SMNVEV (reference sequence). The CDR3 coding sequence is TGTGCCAGCAGTTCCAGGACAGGGGACGATGAGCAGTTCTTC. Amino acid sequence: CASSSRTGDDEQFF.

CDR3 nucleotide sequence: TGCGCCAGCAGCGCCCGGGACAGGGGATTCTACGAGCAGTACTTC. This gives the protein CASSARDRGFYEQYF. The V call is TRBV5-1, the J call TRBJ2-7; TRBD1 aligns across 10 bases. CDR3 size: 15 residues. Germline V lookup: CDR1 SGHRS, CDR2 YFSETQ. After removal of 4 bases from V and 3 bases from J, the junction contained 7 bases not matched to a gene.

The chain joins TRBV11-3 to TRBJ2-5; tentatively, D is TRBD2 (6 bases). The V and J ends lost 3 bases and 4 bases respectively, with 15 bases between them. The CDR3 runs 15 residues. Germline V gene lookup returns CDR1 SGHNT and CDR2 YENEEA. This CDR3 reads CASSLGRGGGETQYF. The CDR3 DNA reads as TGTGCCAGCAGCTTGGGTAGGGGAGGTGGAGAGACCCAGTACTTC.

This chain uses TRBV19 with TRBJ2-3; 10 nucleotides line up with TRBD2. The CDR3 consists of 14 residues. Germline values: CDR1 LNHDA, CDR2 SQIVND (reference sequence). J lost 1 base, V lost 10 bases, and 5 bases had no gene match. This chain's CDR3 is CATRLAGGTDTQYF. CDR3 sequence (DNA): TGTGCCACCCGCCTAGCGGGAGGCACAGATACGCAGTATTTT.

CDR3 DNA: TGTGCCAGCAGCTTAAAGGAGGGCACTGAAGCTTTCTTT. This encodes CASSLKEGTEAFF. The genes are TRBV7-8 and TRBJ1-1; D ambiguous. V was shortened by 2 bases and J by 4 bases, with 8 bases between the two germline ends. This CDR3 has 13 amino acids. CDR1 and CDR2 (germline): SGHVS, FQNEAQ.

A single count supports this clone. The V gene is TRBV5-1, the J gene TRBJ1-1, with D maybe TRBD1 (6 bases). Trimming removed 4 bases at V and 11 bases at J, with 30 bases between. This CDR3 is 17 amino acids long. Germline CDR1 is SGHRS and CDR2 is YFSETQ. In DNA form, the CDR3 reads TGCGCCAGCAGCGGTCGGGGGGCGTTGGCAACACCTTACTGGGCTTTCTTT. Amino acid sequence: CASSGRGALATPYWAFF.

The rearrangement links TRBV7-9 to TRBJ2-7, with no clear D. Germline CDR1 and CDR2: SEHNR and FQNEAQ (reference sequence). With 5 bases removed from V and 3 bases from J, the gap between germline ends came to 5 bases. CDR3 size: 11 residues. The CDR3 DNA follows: TGTGCCAGCAGCCCGTACTACGAGCAGTACTTC. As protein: CASSPYYEQYF. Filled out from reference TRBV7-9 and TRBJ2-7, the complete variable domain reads DTGVSQNPRHKITKRGQNVTFRCDPISEHNRLYWYRQTLGQGPEFLTYFQNEAQLEKSRLLSDRFSAERPKGSFSTLEIQRTEQGDSAMYLCASSPYYEQYFGPGTRLTVT.

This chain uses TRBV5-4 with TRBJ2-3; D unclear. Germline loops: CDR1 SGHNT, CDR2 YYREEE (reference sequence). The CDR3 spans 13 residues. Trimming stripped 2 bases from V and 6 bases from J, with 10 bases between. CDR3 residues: CASSLDGPDTQYF. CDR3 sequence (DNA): TGTGCCAGCAGCTTAGATGGCCCGGATACGCAGTATTTT.

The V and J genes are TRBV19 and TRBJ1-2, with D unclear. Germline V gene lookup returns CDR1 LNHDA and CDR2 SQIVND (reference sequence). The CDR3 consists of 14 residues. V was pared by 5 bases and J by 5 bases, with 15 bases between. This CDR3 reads CASSVGPREYGYTF. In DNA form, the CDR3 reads TGTGCCAGTAGTGTGGGCCCGCGGGAATATGGCTACACCTTC. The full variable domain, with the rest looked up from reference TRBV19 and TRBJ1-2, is DGGITQSPKYLFRKEGQNVTLSCEQNLNHDAMYWYRQDPGQGLRLIYYSQIVNDFQKGDIAEGYSVSREKKESFPLTVTSAQKNPTAFYLCASSVGPREYGYTFGSGTRLTVV.